This is a list of T cell receptor beta chains from one sample in a study of radiation and T cells in renal cell carcinoma. Sequencing used immunoSEQ multiplex PCR; TCRdb keeps in-frame clones, though not all of them. The table has about 140,000 clones, 75% to 90% seen once; the top ten hold roughly 23%. The sample was blood, taken from a patient whose treatment included radiotherapy and nephrectomy. The source is a woman aged 50 to 60 with renal cell carcinoma. The CDR3 runs from the conserved cysteine through the conserved F or W. Each record gives: clone size, J gene, V gene, D gene, CDR3 DNA, CDR3 protein. A D gene is named only where the DNA matches it firmly. Some rows have no size entry. The others give once, few or many, or a class for an expanded clone.

abundance: -; j_gene: TRBJ2-2; v_gene: TRBV10-3; d_gene: -; CDR3nt: TGTGCCATCACCCAGACAGCCGGGGAGCTGTTTTTT; CDR3aa: CAITQTAGELFF
abundance: -; j_gene: TRBJ2-7; v_gene: TRBV9; d_gene: -; CDR3nt: TGTGCCAGCAGCGTAGGTAGTGCCTACGAGCAGTACTTC; CDR3aa: CASSVGSAYEQYF
abundance: -; j_gene: TRBJ1-6; v_gene: TRBV5-4; d_gene: -; CDR3nt: TGTGCCAGCAGCTTCAACAGTAATAATTCACCCCTCCACTTT; CDR3aa: CASSFNSNNSPLHF
abundance: -; j_gene: TRBJ2-2; v_gene: TRBV29-1; d_gene: TRBD2; CDR3nt: TGCAGCGTTTTCGCTAGCGGGGGAAACACCGGGGAGCTGTTTTTT; CDR3aa: CSVFASGGNTGELFF
abundance: -; j_gene: TRBJ1-2; v_gene: TRBV27; d_gene: -; CDR3nt: TGTGCCAGCAGTTTACAGGGGTTTGAGGGCTACACCTTC; CDR3aa: CASSLQGFEGYTF
abundance: -; j_gene: TRBJ1-2; v_gene: TRBV6-6; d_gene: TRBD1; CDR3nt: TGTGCCAGCGCCAATAACAGGGGGAACTATGGCTACACCTTC; CDR3aa: CASANNRGNYGYTF
abundance: once; j_gene: TRBJ2-7; v_gene: TRBV5-4; d_gene: TRBD2; CDR3nt: TGTGCCAGCAGCTTGAAACTCCGCGGGAGCTACGAGCAGTACTTC; CDR3aa: CASSLKLRGSYEQYF
abundance: -; j_gene: TRBJ2-1; v_gene: TRBV13; d_gene: -; CDR3nt: TGTGCCAGCAGCCCAAGTTTTAGGGGTTACAATGAGCAGTTCTTC; CDR3aa: CASSPSFRGYNEQFF
abundance: -; j_gene: TRBJ2-2; v_gene: TRBV6-1; d_gene: TRBD1; CDR3nt: TGTGCCTCCCTTAGGGGACAGGGCTCCGGGGAGCTGTTTTTT; CDR3aa: CASLRGQGSGELFF
abundance: -; j_gene: TRBJ1-1; v_gene: TRBV10-3; d_gene: -; CDR3nt: TGTGCCATCAGTGGCGGCTTCAATACGAACACTGAAGCTTTCTTT; CDR3aa: CAISGGFNTNTEAFF
abundance: -; j_gene: TRBJ1-5; v_gene: TRBV6-5; d_gene: -; CDR3nt: TGTGCCAGCAGTCCGCAGGGGACCGATCAGCCCCAGCATTTT; CDR3aa: CASSPQGTDQPQHF
abundance: -; j_gene: TRBJ2-7; v_gene: TRBV6-5; d_gene: -; CDR3nt: TGTGCCAGCAGCCAACCCGGCAGGGTTAACGAGCAGTACTTC; CDR3aa: CASSQPGRVNEQYF
abundance: -; j_gene: TRBJ2-6; v_gene: TRBV6-1; d_gene: TRBD1; CDR3nt: TGTGCCAGCAGTGAAGTTCTGGACAGGGCTGGGGCCAACGTCCTGACTTTC; CDR3aa: CASSEVLDRAGANVLTF
abundance: once; j_gene: TRBJ1-4; v_gene: TRBV5-1; d_gene: TRBD1; CDR3nt: TGCGCCAGCAGCTTGGGGACAGGGCTAAATGAAAAACTGTTTTTT; CDR3aa: CASSLGTGLNEKLFF
abundance: once; j_gene: TRBJ1-2; v_gene: TRBV6-5; d_gene: -; CDR3nt: TGTGCCAGCACTGAATCGGCAGGGCAAGGCTACACCTTC; CDR3aa: CASTESAGQGYTF
abundance: few; j_gene: TRBJ2-1; v_gene: TRBV10-1; d_gene: TRBD1; CDR3nt: TGCGCCAGCAGTGAAGGGACAGGGTCCTACAATGAGCAGTTCTTC; CDR3aa: CASSEGTGSYNEQFF
abundance: -; j_gene: TRBJ1-1; v_gene: TRBV7-2; d_gene: -; CDR3nt: TGTGCCAGCAGCTTAAACTCGGCTGAAGCTTTCTTT; CDR3aa: CASSLNSAEAFF
abundance: -; j_gene: TRBJ2-5; v_gene: TRBV15; d_gene: -; CDR3nt: TGTGCCACCAGCACGGGGGCTCGAGAGACCCAGTACTTC; CDR3aa: CATSTGARETQYF
abundance: -; j_gene: TRBJ1-1; v_gene: TRBV7-9; d_gene: -; CDR3nt: TGTGCCAGCAGCTTAGATCCAGGGGCGGTTGTTCAAGCTTTCTTT; CDR3aa: CASSLDPGAVVQAFF
abundance: -; j_gene: TRBJ2-7; v_gene: TRBV28; d_gene: -; CDR3nt: TGTGCCAGCAGTTCCCTTCCCTCTTACGAGCAGTACTTC; CDR3aa: CASSSLPSYEQYF
abundance: -; j_gene: TRBJ2-7; v_gene: TRBV6-6; d_gene: TRBD2; CDR3nt: TGTGCCAGCAGTTACGGGGCTAGCGGGGGCTACGAGCAGTACTTC; CDR3aa: CASSYGASGGYEQYF
abundance: -; j_gene: TRBJ2-1; v_gene: TRBV5-4; d_gene: -; CDR3nt: TGTGCCAGCAGCTTTGGAGGTTCCTACAATGAGCAGTTCTTC; CDR3aa: CASSFGGSYNEQFF
abundance: -; j_gene: TRBJ1-2; v_gene: TRBV6-6; d_gene: -; CDR3nt: TGTGCCAGCAGTTACTCTAGAAGCTCGAGGGGCTACACCTTC; CDR3aa: CASSYSRSSRGYTF
abundance: -; j_gene: TRBJ1-1; v_gene: TRBV4-3; d_gene: -; CDR3nt: TGCGCCAGCAGCCAAGATTCGGCAGAGAACACTGAAGCTTTCTTT; CDR3aa: CASSQDSAENTEAFF
abundance: -; j_gene: TRBJ2-7; v_gene: TRBV5-1; d_gene: TRBD2; CDR3nt: TGCGCCAGCAGCTTGAGACTAGCGGAGGGCGAGCAGTACTTC; CDR3aa: CASSLRLAEGEQYF
abundance: -; j_gene: TRBJ2-2; v_gene: TRBV6-5; d_gene: -; CDR3nt: TGTGCCAGCAACCTGGCGGAGCACGGGGAGCTGTTTTTT; CDR3aa: CASNLAEHGELFF
abundance: -; j_gene: TRBJ1-2; v_gene: TRBV5-1; d_gene: -; CDR3nt: TGCGCCAGCAGCTTGGAGACAGCGGACAACTATGGCTACACCTTC; CDR3aa: CASSLETADNYGYTF
abundance: -; j_gene: TRBJ1-2; v_gene: TRBV5-5; d_gene: TRBD1; CDR3nt: TGTGCCAGCAGTCTCTCGGGACAGGGTAACTATGGCTACACCTTC; CDR3aa: CASSLSGQGNYGYTF
abundance: few; j_gene: TRBJ2-7; v_gene: TRBV5-1; d_gene: TRBD2; CDR3nt: TGCGCCAGCAGCGTTAGCGGGAGGGCCTACGAGCAGTACTTC; CDR3aa: CASSVSGRAYEQYF
abundance: few; j_gene: TRBJ2-1; v_gene: TRBV10-2; d_gene: TRBD2; CDR3nt: TGCGCCAGCAGTCTCGCGGGAGGGCCTCAGTTCTTC; CDR3aa: CASSLAGGPQFF
abundance: -; j_gene: TRBJ1-4; v_gene: TRBV5-1; d_gene: -; CDR3nt: TGCGCCAGCAGCTTTACAGGGTATAGGGGAGAAAAACTGTTTTTT; CDR3aa: CASSFTGYRGEKLFF
abundance: few; j_gene: TRBJ1-2; v_gene: TRBV29-1; d_gene: TRBD1; CDR3nt: TGCAGCACGGACAGGGGAATCTGGGGCTACACCTTC; CDR3aa: CSTDRGIWGYTF
abundance: few; j_gene: TRBJ2-7; v_gene: TRBV19; d_gene: -; CDR3nt: TGTGCCAGTAGTATTGGGGCGCAATCGTGGGAGCAGTACTTC; CDR3aa: CASSIGAQSWEQYF
abundance: -; j_gene: TRBJ2-2; v_gene: TRBV6-1; d_gene: TRBD1; CDR3nt: TGTGCCAGCACGGGGCAGGGGGCGACCGGGGAGCTGTTTTTT; CDR3aa: CASTGQGATGELFF
abundance: few; j_gene: TRBJ2-5; v_gene: TRBV7-2; d_gene: -; CDR3nt: TGTGCCAGCAGCTTAGAGCTTGGGACCCAGTACTTC; CDR3aa: CASSLELGTQYF
abundance: -; j_gene: TRBJ2-7; v_gene: TRBV10-3; d_gene: -; CDR3nt: TGTGCCATCAGTGAGTCTTACGAAGGACACGAGCAGTACTTC; CDR3aa: CAISESYEGHEQYF
abundance: -; j_gene: TRBJ1-1; v_gene: TRBV27; d_gene: -; CDR3nt: TGTGCCAGTACCCCGCCAGGGGCGGATGAAGCTTTCTTT; CDR3aa: CASTPPGADEAFF
abundance: -; j_gene: TRBJ2-7; v_gene: TRBV28; d_gene: TRBD1; CDR3nt: TGTGCCAGCACTTTGCCGGACAGGGGTTCCTACGAGCAGTACTTC; CDR3aa: CASTLPDRGSYEQYF
abundance: once; j_gene: TRBJ1-5; v_gene: TRBV28; d_gene: -; CDR3nt: TGTGCCAGCAGAGGGGGGGGGTTTAGCAATCAGCCCCAGCATTTT; CDR3aa: CASRGGGFSNQPQHF
abundance: -; j_gene: TRBJ2-5; v_gene: TRBV25-1; d_gene: TRBD1; CDR3nt: TGTGCCAGCAGTGAAGGGACAGGGGGCACAGAGACCCAGTACTTC; CDR3aa: CASSEGTGGTETQYF
abundance: -; j_gene: TRBJ1-3; v_gene: TRBV4-1; d_gene: TRBD1; CDR3nt: TGCGCCAGCAGCCAATTCGGCAGGGGGGCCTCTGGAAACACCATATATTTT; CDR3aa: CASSQFGRGASGNTIYF
abundance: -; j_gene: TRBJ1-4; v_gene: TRBV6-5; d_gene: -; CDR3nt: TGTGCCAGCAAGGACTCGGGAAAACTGTTTTTT; CDR3aa: CASKDSGKLFF
abundance: once; j_gene: TRBJ2-2; v_gene: TRBV7-3; d_gene: TRBD1; CDR3nt: TGTGCCAGCAGCTTAACGGACAGGGGAACCGGGGAGCTGTTTTTT; CDR3aa: CASSLTDRGTGELFF
abundance: -; j_gene: TRBJ1-1; v_gene: TRBV11-3; d_gene: -; CDR3nt: TGTGCCAGCAGCTTGACATCGAACACTGAAGCTTTCTTT; CDR3aa: CASSLTSNTEAFF
abundance: -; j_gene: TRBJ2-2; v_gene: TRBV9; d_gene: TRBD2; CDR3nt: TGTGCCAGCAGCGTAGGCGGGGGCACCGGGGAGCTGTTTTTT; CDR3aa: CASSVGGGTGELFF
abundance: -; j_gene: TRBJ1-1; v_gene: TRBV7-2; d_gene: TRBD1; CDR3nt: TGTGCCAGCAGCTTAGGGACAGGCCTCTCTGAAGCTTTCTTT; CDR3aa: CASSLGTGLSEAFF
abundance: -; j_gene: TRBJ2-1; v_gene: TRBV10-1; d_gene: TRBD1; CDR3nt: TGCGCCAGCAGTCCGACAGGGCTCAATGAGCAGTTCTTC; CDR3aa: CASSPTGLNEQFF
abundance: -; j_gene: TRBJ2-2; v_gene: TRBV7-8; d_gene: TRBD2; CDR3nt: TGTGCCAGCAGCTCCGGGACTAGTGACACCGGGGAGCTGTTTTTT; CDR3aa: CASSSGTSDTGELFF